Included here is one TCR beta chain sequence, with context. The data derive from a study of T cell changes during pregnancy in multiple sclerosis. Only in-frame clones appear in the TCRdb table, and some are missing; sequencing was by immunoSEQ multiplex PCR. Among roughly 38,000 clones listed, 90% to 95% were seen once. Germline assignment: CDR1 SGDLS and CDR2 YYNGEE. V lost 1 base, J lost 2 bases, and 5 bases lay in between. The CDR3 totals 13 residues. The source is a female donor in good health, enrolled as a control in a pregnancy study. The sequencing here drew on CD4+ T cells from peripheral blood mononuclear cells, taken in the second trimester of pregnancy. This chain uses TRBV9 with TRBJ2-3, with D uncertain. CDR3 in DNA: TGTGCCAGCAGCGTACAGATCACAGATACGCAGTATTTT. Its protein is CASSVQITDTQYF.